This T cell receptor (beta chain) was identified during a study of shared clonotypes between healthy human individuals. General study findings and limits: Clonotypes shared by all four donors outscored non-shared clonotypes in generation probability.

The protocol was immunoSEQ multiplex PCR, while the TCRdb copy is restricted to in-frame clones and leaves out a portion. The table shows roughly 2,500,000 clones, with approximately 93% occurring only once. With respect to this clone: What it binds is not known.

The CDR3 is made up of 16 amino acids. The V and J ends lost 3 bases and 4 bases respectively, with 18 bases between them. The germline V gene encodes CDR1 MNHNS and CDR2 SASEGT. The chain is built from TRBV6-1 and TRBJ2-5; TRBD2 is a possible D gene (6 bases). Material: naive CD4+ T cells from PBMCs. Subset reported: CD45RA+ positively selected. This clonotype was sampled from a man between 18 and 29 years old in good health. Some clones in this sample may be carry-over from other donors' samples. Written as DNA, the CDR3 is TGTGCCAGCAGTGATGGCCAGCGGGTCTGGGTAGAGACCCAGTACTTC. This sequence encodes CASSDGQRVWVETQYF.